Sequencing of this T cell receptor beta chain was carried out in a study of blood T cell repertoires in COVID-19. Study summary: Material from acute and convalescent COVID-19 was sourced from the United States, Italy and Spain. T cells, B-cell-depleted T cells, or PBMCs supplied cDNA or gDNA.

This clone showed up just a few times. Sequenced by immunoSEQ multiplex PCR; TCRdb stores in-frame clones only, minus some. This sample has tens of thousands of clones; 87% occur once, and the top ten carry about 4.3%. Trimming took 4 bases from V and 2 from J; bases not matched to a gene: 4. CDR1 is GTSNPN and CDR2 is SVGIG in the germline V gene (reference sequence). The CDR3 consists of 16 residues. J is TRBJ2-2 and V is TRBV30, with 13 bases identical to TRBD2. The sequenced sample consisted of peripheral blood. This TCR was sampled from a man between 60 and 75 years old with acute or convalescent COVID-19. CDR3 nucleotides: TGTGCCTGGAACGGACTAGCGGGGGACAACACCGGGGAGCTGTTTTTT. Translating gives CAWNGLAGDNTGELFF.